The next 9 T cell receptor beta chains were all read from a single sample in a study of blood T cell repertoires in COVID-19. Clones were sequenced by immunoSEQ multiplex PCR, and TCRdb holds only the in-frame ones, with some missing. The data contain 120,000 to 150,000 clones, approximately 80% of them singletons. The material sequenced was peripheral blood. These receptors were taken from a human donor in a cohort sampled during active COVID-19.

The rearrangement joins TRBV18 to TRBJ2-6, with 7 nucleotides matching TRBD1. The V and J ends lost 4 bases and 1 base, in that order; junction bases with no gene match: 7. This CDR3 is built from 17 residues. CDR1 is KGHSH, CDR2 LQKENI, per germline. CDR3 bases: TGTGCCAGCTCACTATCGGGACAGCCTTCTGGGGCCAACGTCCTGACTTTC. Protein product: CASSLSGQPSGANVLTF.

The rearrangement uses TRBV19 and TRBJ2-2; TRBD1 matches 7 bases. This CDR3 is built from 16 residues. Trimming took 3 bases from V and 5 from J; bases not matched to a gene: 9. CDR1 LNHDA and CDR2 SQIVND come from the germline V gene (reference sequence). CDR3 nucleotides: TGTGCCAGTAGTATTGAGAGGGGGCTGGGAACCGGGGAGCTGTTTTTT. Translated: CASSIERGLGTGELFF.

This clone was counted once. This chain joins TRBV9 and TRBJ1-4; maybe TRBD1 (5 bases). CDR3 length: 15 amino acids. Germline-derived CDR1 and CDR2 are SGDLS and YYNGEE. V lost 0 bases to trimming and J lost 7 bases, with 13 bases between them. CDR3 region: CASSVGEGSSEKLFF. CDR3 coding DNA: TGTGCCAGCAGCGTAGGGGAGGGGTCAAGTGAAAAACTGTTTTTT.

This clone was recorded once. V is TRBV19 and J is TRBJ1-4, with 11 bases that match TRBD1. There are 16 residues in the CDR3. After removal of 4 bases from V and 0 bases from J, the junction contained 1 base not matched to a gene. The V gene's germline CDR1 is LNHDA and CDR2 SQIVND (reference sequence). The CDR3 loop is CASSTGQGATNEKLFF. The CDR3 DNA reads TGTGCCAGTAGTACGGGACAGGGGGCAACTAATGAAAAACTGTTTTTT.

CDR3 sequence reads: CASSGGLKDGYTF. As DNA, the CDR3 is TGTGCCAGCAGCGGGGGGTTAAAGGATGGCTACACCTTC. The J gene is TRBJ1-2, the V gene TRBV6-2 or TRBV6-3; D might be TRBD1 (5 bases). Germline-derived CDR1 and CDR2 are MNHEY and SVGEGT. V lost 6 bases and J lost 6, with 14 bases in between. The CDR3 spans 13 residues.

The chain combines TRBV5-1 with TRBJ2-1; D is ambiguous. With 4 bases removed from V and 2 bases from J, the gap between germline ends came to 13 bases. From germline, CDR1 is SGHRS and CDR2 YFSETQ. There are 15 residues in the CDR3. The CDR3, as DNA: TGCGCCAGCAGCCCCGAGGTAGGAACCTACAATGAGCAGTTCTTC. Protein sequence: CASSPEVGTYNEQFF.

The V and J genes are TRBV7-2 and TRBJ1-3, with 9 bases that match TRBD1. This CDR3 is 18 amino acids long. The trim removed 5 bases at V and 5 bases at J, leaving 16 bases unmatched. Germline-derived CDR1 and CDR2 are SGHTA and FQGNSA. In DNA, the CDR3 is TGTGCCAGCAGCCTGCGGGACAGGGCCCGGGTTACACGAAACACCATATATTTT. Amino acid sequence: CASSLRDRARVTRNTIYF.

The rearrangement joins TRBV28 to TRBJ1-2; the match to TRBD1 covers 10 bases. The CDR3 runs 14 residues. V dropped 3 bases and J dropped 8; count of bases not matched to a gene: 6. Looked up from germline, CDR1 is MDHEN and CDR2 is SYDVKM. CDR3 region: CASSFPGQGRGYTF. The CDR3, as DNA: TGTGCCAGCAGTTTTCCGGGACAGGGGCGGGGCTACACCTTC.

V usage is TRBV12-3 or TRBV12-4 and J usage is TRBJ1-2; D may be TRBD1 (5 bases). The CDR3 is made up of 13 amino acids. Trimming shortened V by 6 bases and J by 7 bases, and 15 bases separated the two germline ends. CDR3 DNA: TGTGCCAGCAGGGGGGGACCAGTCTCTGGCTACACCTTC. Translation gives CASRGGPVSGYTF.